This is a list of T cell receptor beta chains from one sample in a study of radiation and T cells in renal cell carcinoma. The table came from immunoSEQ multiplex PCR; TCRdb's copy has only in-frame clones and leaves some out. Altogether tens of thousands of clones are present, roughly 80% being singletons, with the ten largest covering under 10%. The source material was blood, sampled from a patient whose treatment included radiotherapy and nephrectomy. These receptors were collected from a man aged 50 or older with renal cell carcinoma. The CDR3 runs from the conserved cysteine through the conserved F or W. The D gene is left open where the match is weak. For some rows the clone size is stated as once, few or many, or as a class when expanded; others skip it.

CDR3 | DNA | V | size | J | D
CAWSVLRGNYGYTF | TGTGCCTGGAGTGTACTTAGGGGCAACTATGGCTACACCTTC | TRBV30 | NA | TRBJ1-2 | NA
CASSPREPTDTQYF | TGCGCCAGCAGCCCAAGGGAGCCCACAGATACGCAGTATTTT | TRBV4-1 | NA | TRBJ2-3 | NA
CSVDRVGSNEQFF | TGCAGCGTTGACAGGGTAGGGAGCAATGAGCAGTTCTTC | TRBV29-1 | NA | TRBJ2-1 | NA
CASSRAWITYNEQFF | TGTGCCAGCAGTCGAGCCTGGATTACCTACAATGAGCAGTTCTTC | TRBV5-4 | NA | TRBJ2-1 | NA
CASSITDRVYEQYF | TGTGCCAGCAGCATAACGGACAGAGTATACGAGCAGTACTTC | TRBV14 | NA | TRBJ2-7 | NA
CASSIGQGTLREQYF | TGTGCCAGTAGTATAGGTCAGGGGACCCTCCGGGAGCAGTACTTC | TRBV19 | NA | TRBJ2-7 | NA
CSARPYEQYF | TGCAGTGCTAGACCCTACGAGCAGTACTTC | TRBV20-1 | NA | TRBJ2-7 | NA
CASSQDPTDINEKLFF | TGTGCCAGCAGCCAAGATCCCACGGATATTAATGAAAAACTGTTTTTT | TRBV4-2 | few | TRBJ1-4 | NA
CASSLGLARENIQYF | TGCGCCAGCAGCCTAGGACTAGCACGGGAAAACATTCAGTACTTC | TRBV4-3 | NA | TRBJ2-4 | TRBD2
CASSIFDINEQFF | TGTGCCAGCAGCATTTTTGACATAAATGAGCAGTTCTTC | TRBV2 | NA | TRBJ2-1 | NA
CASSYGAEAFF | TGTGCCAGCAGTTACGGCGCTGAAGCTTTCTTT | TRBV6-5 | once | TRBJ1-1 | NA
CASSEAGGTINEKLFF | TGTGCCAGCAGTGAAGCCGGCGGGACTATTAATGAAAAACTGTTTTTT | TRBV6-1 | NA | TRBJ1-4 | NA
CASRMPGAKRRDTQYF | TGTGCCAGCAGGATGCCAGGGGCCAAGAGGAGAGATACGCAGTATTTT | TRBV28 | NA | TRBJ2-3 | NA
CASSQSPGQGAYEQYF | TGCGCCAGCAGCCAATCGCCGGGACAGGGGGCCTACGAGCAGTACTTC | TRBV4-1 | NA | TRBJ2-7 | TRBD1
CASSPLGTYGAIEQYF | TGTGCCAGCTCACCCCTGGGGACGTACGGCGCCATCGAGCAGTACTTC | TRBV18 | once | TRBJ2-7 | NA
CAISTRGGLTDTQYF | TGTGCCATCTCGACCCGGGGGGGCCTAACAGATACGCAGTATTTT | TRBV10-3 | NA | TRBJ2-3 | TRBD2
CASSQAAGAPSTDTQYF | TGTGCCAGCAGCCAAGCGGCAGGCGCCCCTAGCACAGATACGCAGTATTTT | TRBV4-2 | NA | TRBJ2-3 | NA
CSGLALQETQYF | TGCAGCGGACTAGCGCTCCAAGAGACCCAGTACTTC | TRBV29-1 | NA | TRBJ2-5 | TRBD2
CASSSQGLNTEAFF | TGTGCCAGCAGCTCTCAGGGCCTGAACACTGAAGCTTTCTTT | TRBV7-3 | NA | TRBJ1-1 | NA
CASSIRDRESPEAFF | TGTGCCAGCAGCATCCGGGACAGGGAATCCCCTGAAGCTTTCTTT | TRBV7-2 | NA | TRBJ1-1 | TRBD1
CAWAQGRDEKLFF | TGTGCCTGGGCTCAGGGAAGGGATGAAAAACTGTTTTTT | TRBV30 | few | TRBJ1-4 | NA
CAWSLLGGAFF | TGTGCCTGGAGTTTACTCGGGGGAGCTTTCTTT | TRBV30 | NA | TRBJ1-1 | NA
CASTKTSGSGGELFF | TGTGCCAGCACCAAGACTAGCGGGAGTGGCGGGGAGCTGTTTTTT | TRBV6-5 | NA | TRBJ2-2 | TRBD2
CASSTTMGAGELFF | TGTGCCAGCAGTACTACCATGGGGGCCGGGGAGCTGTTTTTT | TRBV2 | NA | TRBJ2-2 | NA
CASNIQGGETQYF | TGTGCCAGCAATATACAGGGAGGGGAGACCCAGTACTTC | TRBV9 | NA | TRBJ2-5 | NA
CASSPWGTYQETQYF | TGTGCCAGCAGCCCGTGGGGGACGTACCAAGAGACCCAGTACTTC | TRBV6-5 | once | TRBJ2-5 | NA
CASSLVAGLDTQYF | TGCGCCAGCAGCCTCGTAGCGGGTTTAGATACGCAGTATTTT | TRBV4-1 | NA | TRBJ2-3 | TRBD2
CASSLGISQGTGEQYF | TGCGCCAGCAGCTTGGGGATCAGTCAGGGAACGGGCGAGCAGTACTTC | TRBV5-1 | NA | TRBJ2-7 | NA
CASSLDGNYGYTF | TGTGCCAGCAGTCTTGACGGGAACTATGGCTACACCTTC | TRBV2 | few | TRBJ1-2 | NA
CASSLVAGSYNEQFF | TGCGCCAGCAGCTTGGTCGCAGGCTCCTACAATGAGCAGTTCTTC | TRBV5-1 | NA | TRBJ2-1 | NA
CASSDPRGTDTQYF | TGTGCCAGCAGTGACCCCAGGGGCACAGATACGCAGTATTTT | TRBV25-1 | NA | TRBJ2-3 | NA
CASSKRTSGSSYNEQFF | TGTGCCAGTAGTAAACGGACTAGCGGGAGCTCCTACAATGAGCAGTTCTTC | TRBV19 | NA | TRBJ2-1 | TRBD2
CASLSIFSGRAGEQYF | TGTGCCAGTCTTTCGATCTTTAGCGGGAGGGCCGGCGAGCAGTACTTC | TRBV28 | NA | TRBJ2-7 | TRBD2
CASSTPTGGGRAFF | TGTGCCAGCAGCACTCCGACAGGGGGCGGACGAGCTTTCTTT | TRBV7-2 | NA | TRBJ1-1 | TRBD1
CASSPGREQYF | TGTGCCAGCAGTCCTGGTCGTGAGCAGTACTTC | TRBV28 | NA | TRBJ2-7 | NA
CSVRLLGRGPYEQFF | TGCAGCGTTCGCCTGCTCGGTCGGGGGCCATATGAGCAGTTCTTC | TRBV29-1 | NA | TRBJ2-1 | NA
CASRQGSTGELFF | TGTGCCAGCCGACAGGGAAGCACCGGGGAGCTGTTTTTT | TRBV28 | few | TRBJ2-2 | TRBD1
CASSSPRQGVYGYTF | TGTGCCAGCAGTTCCCCTCGGCAGGGGGTTTATGGCTACACCTTC | TRBV6-5 | NA | TRBJ1-2 | TRBD1
CASSFGAYNEQFF | TGTGCCAGCAGCTTCGGGGCGTACAATGAGCAGTTCTTC | TRBV7-8 | NA | TRBJ2-1 | NA
CASSLYQGDYGYTF | TGTGCCAGCAGTTTATATCAGGGAGACTATGGCTACACCTTC | TRBV27 | NA | TRBJ1-2 | NA
CASSLDSTGIGYGYTF | TGTGCCAGCAGCCTAGACTCGACAGGGATTGGCTATGGCTACACCTTC | TRBV28 | NA | TRBJ1-2 | TRBD1
CASGFWHLNEKLFF | TGTGCCAGCGGCTTTTGGCACCTTAATGAAAAACTGTTTTTT | TRBV21-1 | NA | TRBJ1-4 | NA
CATARGPGVGGWDTQYF | TGTGCCACCGCGAGGGGACCCGGTGTCGGGGGTTGGGATACGCAGTATTTT | TRBV2 | NA | TRBJ2-3 | NA